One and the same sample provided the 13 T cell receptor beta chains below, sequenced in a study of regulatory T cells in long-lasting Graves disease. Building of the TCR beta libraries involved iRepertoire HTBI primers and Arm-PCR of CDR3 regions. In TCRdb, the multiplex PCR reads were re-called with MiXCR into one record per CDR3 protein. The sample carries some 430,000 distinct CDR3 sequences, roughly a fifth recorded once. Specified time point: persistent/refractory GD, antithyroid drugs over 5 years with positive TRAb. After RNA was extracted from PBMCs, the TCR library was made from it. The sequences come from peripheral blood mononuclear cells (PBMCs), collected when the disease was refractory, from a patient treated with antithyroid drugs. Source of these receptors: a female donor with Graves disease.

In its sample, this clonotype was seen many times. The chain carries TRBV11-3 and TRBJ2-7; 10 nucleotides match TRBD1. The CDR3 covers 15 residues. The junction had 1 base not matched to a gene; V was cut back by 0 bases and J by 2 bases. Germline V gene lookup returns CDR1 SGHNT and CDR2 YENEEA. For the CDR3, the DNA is TGTGCCAGCAGCTTAGATGGACAGGGGGCCTACGAGCAGTACTTC. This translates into CASSLDGQGAYEQYF.

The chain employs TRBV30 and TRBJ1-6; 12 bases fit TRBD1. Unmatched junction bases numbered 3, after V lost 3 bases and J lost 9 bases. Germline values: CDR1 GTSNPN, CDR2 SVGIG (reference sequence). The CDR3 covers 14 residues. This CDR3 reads CAWSGTGGSSPLHF. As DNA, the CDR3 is TGTGCCTGGAGCGGGACAGGGGGCTCTTCACCCCTCCACTTT.

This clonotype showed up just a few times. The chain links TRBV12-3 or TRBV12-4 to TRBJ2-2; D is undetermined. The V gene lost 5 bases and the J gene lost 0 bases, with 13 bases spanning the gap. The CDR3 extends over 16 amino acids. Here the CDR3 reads CASSGGPRSNTGELFF. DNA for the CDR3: TGTGCCAGCAGTGGCGGACCCAGATCGAACACCGGGGAGCTGTTTTTT.

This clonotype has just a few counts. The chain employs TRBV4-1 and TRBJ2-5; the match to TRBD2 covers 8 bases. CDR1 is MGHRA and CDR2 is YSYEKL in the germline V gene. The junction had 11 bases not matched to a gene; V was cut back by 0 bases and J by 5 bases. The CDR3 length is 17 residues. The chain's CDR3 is CASSQDQFGGVRETQYF. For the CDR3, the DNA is TGCGCCAGCAGCCAAGATCAGTTCGGGGGGGTTCGGGAGACCCAGTACTTC.

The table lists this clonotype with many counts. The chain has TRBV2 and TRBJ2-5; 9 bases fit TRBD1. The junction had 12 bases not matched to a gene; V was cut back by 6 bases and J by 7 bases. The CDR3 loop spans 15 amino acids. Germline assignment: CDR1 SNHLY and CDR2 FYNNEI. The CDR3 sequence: CASSRTGVITGTQYF. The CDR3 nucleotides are TGTGCCAGCAGCCGGACAGGGGTCATCACGGGGACCCAGTACTTC.

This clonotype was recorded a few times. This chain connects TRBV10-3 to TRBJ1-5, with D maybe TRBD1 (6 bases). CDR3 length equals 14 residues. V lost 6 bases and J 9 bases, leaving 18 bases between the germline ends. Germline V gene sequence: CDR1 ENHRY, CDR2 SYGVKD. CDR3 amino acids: CAISTTGDFGPQHF. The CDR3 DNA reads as TGTGCCATCAGCACGACAGGAGACTTCGGGCCCCAGCATTTT.

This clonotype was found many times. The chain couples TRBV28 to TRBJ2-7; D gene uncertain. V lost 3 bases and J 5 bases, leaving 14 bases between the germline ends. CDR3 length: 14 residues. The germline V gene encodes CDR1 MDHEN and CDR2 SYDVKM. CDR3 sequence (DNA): TGTGCCAGCAGTTTTTTCATGTCGGGTGACGAGCAGTACTTC. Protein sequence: CASSFFMSGDEQYF. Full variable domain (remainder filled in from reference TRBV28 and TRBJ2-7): DVKVTQSSRYLVKRTGEKVFLECVQDMDHENMFWYRQDPGLGLRLIYFSYDVKMKEKGDIPEGYSVSREKKERFSLILESASTNQTSMYLCASSFFMSGDEQYFGPGTRLTVT.

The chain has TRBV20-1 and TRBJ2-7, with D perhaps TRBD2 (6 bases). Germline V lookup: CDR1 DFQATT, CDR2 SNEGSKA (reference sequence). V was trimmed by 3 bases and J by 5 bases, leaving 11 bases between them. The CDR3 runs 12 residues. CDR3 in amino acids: CSARLRGNEQYF. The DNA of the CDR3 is TGCAGTGCTAGGTTGCGGGGCAACGAGCAGTACTTC.

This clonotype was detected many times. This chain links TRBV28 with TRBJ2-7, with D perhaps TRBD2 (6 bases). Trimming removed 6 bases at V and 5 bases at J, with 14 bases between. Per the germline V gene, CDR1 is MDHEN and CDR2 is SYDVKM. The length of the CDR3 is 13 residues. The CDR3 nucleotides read TGTGCCAGCAGCGCCCGGAGGGGAGACGAGCAGTACTTC. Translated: CASSARRGDEQYF.

CDR3 coding DNA: TGTGCCAGCAGCTTTGGCTCGGGATGGGCCACCGGGGAGCTGTTTTTT. This codes for CASSFGSGWATGELFF. V is TRBV7-3 and J is TRBJ2-2; D might be TRBD2 (5 bases). The CDR3 sequence is 16 residues long. Trimming removed 3 bases at V and 4 bases at J, with 15 bases between. The germline V gene has CDR1 SGHTA and CDR2 FQGTGA.

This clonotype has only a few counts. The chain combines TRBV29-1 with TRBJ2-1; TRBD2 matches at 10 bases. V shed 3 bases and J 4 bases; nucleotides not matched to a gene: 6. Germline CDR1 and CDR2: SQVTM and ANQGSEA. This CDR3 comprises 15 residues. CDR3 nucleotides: TGCAGCGTTGACCCATCTAGCGGGAGTTACAATGAGCAGTTCTTC. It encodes CSVDPSSGSYNEQFF.

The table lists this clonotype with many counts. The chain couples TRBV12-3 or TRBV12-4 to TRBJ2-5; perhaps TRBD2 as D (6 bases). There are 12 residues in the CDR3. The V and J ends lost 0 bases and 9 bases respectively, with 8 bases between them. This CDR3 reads CASSLAGEAQYF. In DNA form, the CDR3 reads TGTGCCAGCAGTTTAGCGGGGGAGGCCCAGTACTTC.

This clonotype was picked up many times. The CDR3 loop reads CASSYFGTGDTEAFF. The CDR3 nucleotides are TGTGCCAGCAGTTACTTTGGGACAGGGGACACTGAAGCTTTCTTT. This rearrangement joins TRBV6-5 to TRBJ1-1; 10 bases are a match to TRBD1. The germline CDR1 and CDR2 sequences are MNHEY and SVGAGI. The CDR3 runs to 15 residues. J lost 3 bases, V lost 1 base, and 2 bases had no gene match.